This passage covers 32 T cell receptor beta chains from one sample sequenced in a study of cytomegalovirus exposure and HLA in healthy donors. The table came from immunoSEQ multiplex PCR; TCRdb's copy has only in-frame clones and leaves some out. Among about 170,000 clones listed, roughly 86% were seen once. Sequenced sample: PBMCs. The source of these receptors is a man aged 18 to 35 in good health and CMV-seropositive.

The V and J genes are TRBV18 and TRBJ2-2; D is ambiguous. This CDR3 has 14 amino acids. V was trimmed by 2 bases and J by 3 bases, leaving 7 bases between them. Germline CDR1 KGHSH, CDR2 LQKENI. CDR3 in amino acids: CASSPETYTGELFF. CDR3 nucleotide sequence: TGTGCCAGCTCACCAGAGACTTACACCGGGGAGCTGTTTTTT.

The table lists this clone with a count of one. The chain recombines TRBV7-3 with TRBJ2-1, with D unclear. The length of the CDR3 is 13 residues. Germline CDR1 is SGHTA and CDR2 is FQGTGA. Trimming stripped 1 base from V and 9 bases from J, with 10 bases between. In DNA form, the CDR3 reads TGTGCCAGCAGCTTAAAACGACTTGGTGAGCAGTTCTTC. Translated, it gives CASSLKRLGEQFF.

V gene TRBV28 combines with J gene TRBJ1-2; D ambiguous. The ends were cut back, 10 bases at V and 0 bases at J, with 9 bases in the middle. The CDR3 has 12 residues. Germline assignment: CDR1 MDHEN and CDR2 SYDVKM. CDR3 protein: CATPGTNYGYTF. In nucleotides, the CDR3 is TGTGCCACCCCGGGAACTAACTATGGCTACACCTTC.

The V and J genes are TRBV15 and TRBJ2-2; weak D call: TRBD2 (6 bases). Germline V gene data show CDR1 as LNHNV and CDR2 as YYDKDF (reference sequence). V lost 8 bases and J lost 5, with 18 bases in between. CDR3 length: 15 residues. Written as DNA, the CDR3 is TGTGCCACCGAAGTCAACCGGGGGAGGACCGGGGAGCTGTTTTTT. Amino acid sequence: CATEVNRGRTGELFF.

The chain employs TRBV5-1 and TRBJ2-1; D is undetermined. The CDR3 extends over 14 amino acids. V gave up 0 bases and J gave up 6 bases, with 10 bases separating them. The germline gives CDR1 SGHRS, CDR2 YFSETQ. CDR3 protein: CASSLGSSGNEQFF. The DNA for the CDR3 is TGCGCCAGCAGCTTGGGGTCCTCGGGCAATGAGCAGTTCTTC.

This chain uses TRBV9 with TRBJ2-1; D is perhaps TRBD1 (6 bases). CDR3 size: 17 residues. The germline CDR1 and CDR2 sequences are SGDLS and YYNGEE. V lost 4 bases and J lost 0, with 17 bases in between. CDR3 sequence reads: CASSHGAGTLSYNEQFF. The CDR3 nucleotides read TGTGCCAGCAGCCACGGGGCCGGGACACTCTCCTACAATGAGCAGTTCTTC.

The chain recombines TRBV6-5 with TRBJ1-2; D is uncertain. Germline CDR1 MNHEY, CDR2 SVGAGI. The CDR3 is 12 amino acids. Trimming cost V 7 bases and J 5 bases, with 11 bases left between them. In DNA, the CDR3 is TGTGCCAGCAAGTTCAGAGGGTATGGCTACACCTTC. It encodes CASKFRGYGYTF.

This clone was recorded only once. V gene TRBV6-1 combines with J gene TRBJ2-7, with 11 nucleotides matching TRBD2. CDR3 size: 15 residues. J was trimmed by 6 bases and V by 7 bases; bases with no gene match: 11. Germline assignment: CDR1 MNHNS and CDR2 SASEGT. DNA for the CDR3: TGTGCCAGCATAGAAAGCGGGACTAGCGGCCGCGAGCAGTACTTC. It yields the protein CASIESGTSGREQYF.

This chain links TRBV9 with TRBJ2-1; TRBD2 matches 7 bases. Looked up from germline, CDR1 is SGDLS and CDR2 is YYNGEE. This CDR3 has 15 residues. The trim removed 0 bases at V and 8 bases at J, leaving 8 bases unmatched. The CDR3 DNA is TGTGCCAGCAGCGTAGCTAGCGGACCTATCGATGAGCAGTTCTTC. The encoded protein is CASSVASGPIDEQFF.

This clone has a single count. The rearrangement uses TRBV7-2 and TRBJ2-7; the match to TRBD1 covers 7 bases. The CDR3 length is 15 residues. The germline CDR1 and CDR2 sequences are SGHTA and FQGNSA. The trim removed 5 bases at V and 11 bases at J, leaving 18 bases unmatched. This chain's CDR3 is CASSPQSGTAYKEYF. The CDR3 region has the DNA TGTGCCAGCAGCCCTCAGTCCGGGACAGCCTACAAAGAGTACTTC.

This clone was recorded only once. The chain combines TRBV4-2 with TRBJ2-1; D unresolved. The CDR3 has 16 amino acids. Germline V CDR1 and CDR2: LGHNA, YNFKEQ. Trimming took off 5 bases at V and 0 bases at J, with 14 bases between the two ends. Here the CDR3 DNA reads TGTGCCAGCAGCAAGGCCGAGGTGAGCTCCTACAATGAGCAGTTCTTC. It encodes CASSKAEVSSYNEQFF.

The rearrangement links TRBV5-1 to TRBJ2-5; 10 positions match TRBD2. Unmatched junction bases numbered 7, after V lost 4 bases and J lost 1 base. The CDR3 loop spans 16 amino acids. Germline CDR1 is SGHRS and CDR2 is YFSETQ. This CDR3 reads CASSPGLAELQETQYF. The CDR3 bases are TGCGCCAGCAGCCCTGGACTAGCGGAGCTCCAAGAGACCCAGTACTTC.

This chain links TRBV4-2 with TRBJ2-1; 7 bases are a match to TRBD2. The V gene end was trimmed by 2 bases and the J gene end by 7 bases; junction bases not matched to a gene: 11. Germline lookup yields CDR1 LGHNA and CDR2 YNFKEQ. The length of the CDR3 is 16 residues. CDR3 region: CASSQLRTSGRNEQFF. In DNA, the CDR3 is TGTGCCAGCAGCCAACTCCGGACTAGTGGGCGGAATGAGCAGTTCTTC.

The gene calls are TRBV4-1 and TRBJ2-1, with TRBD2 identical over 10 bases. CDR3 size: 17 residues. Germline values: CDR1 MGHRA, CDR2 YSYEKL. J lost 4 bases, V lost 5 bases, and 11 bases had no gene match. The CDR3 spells CASSLTQSGGAYNEQFF. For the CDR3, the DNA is TGCGCCAGCAGCTTAACCCAGAGCGGGGGGGCTTACAATGAGCAGTTCTTC.

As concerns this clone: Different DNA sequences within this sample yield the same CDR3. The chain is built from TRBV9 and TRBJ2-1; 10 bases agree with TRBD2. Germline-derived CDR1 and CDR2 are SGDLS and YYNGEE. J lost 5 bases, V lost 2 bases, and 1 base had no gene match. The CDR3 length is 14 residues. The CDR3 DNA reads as TGTGCCAGCAGCGTCACTAGCGGGAACAATGAGCAGTTCTTC. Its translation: CASSVTSGNNEQFF.

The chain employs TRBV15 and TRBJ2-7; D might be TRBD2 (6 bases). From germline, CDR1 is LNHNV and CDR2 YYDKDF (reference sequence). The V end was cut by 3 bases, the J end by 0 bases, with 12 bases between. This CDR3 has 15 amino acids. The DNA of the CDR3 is TGTGCCACCAGCAGTGGCGCGGGGCCCTCCTACGAGCAGTACTTC. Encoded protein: CATSSGAGPSYEQYF.

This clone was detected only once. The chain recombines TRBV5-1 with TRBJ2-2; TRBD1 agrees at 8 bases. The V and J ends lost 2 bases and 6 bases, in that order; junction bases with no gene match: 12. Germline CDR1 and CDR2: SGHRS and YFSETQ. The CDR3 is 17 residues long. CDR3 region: CASSFRASGGASGELFF. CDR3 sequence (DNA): TGCGCCAGCAGCTTTAGGGCGTCAGGGGGCGCCTCCGGGGAGCTGTTTTTT.

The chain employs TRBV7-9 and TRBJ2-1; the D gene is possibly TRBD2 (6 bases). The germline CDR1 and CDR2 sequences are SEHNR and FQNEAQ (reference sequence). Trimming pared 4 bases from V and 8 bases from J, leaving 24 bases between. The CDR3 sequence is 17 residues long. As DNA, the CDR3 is TGTGCCAGCAGCTCGCCCCCCCCGGGGGTCACTAACCATGAGCAGTTCTTC. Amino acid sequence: CASSSPPPGVTNHEQFF. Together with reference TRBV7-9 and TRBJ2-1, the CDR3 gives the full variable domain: DTGVSQNPRHKITKRGQNVTFRCDPISEHNRLYWYRQTLGQGPEFLTYFQNEAQLEKSRLLSDRFSAERPKGSFSTLEIQRTEQGDSAMYLCASSSPPPGVTNHEQFFGPGTRLTVL.

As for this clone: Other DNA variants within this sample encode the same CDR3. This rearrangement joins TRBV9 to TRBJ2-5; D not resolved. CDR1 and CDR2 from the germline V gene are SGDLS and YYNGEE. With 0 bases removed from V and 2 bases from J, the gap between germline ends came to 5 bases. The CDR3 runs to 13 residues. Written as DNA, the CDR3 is TGTGCCAGCAGCGTAGGCCAGCAAGAGACCCAGTACTTC. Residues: CASSVGQQETQYF.

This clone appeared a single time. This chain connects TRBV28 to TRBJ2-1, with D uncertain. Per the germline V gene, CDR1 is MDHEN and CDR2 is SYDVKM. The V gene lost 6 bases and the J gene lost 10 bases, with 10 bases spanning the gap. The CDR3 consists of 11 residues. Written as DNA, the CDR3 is TGTGCCAGCAGGCTTTGGGCGGAGCAGTTCTTC. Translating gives CASRLWAEQFF.

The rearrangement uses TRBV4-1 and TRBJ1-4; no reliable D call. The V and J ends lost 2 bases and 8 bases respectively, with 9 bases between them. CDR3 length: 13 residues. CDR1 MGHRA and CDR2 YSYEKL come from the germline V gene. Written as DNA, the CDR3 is TGCGCCAGCAGCCAATTTGGTCGGGAAAAACTGTTTTTT. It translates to CASSQFGREKLFF.

The CDR3 sequence is CASSLKRAPRGRGYYNEQFF. In nucleotides, the CDR3 is TGTGCCAGCAGCTTAAAGCGCGCTCCTAGGGGCAGGGGCTACTACAATGAGCAGTTCTTC. V gene TRBV7-3 combines with J gene TRBJ2-1, with D tentatively TRBD1 (6 bases). V was pared by 1 base and J by 3 bases, with 25 bases between. From germline, CDR1 is SGHTA and CDR2 FQGTGA. This CDR3 region has 20 residues.

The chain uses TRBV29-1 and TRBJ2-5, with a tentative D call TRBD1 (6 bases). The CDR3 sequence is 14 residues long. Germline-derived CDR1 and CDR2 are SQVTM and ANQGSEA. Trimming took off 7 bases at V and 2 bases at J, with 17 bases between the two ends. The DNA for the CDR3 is TGCAGCGGACGACAGGACATCCCTCAAGAGACCCAGTACTTC. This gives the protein CSGRQDIPQETQYF.

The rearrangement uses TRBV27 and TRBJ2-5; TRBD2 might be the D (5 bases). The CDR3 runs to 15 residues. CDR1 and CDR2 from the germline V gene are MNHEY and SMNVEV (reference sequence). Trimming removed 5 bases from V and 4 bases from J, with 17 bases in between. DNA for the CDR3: TGTGCCAGCAGTATGTACCGGCGACTAACAGAGACCCAGTACTTC. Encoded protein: CASSMYRRLTETQYF.

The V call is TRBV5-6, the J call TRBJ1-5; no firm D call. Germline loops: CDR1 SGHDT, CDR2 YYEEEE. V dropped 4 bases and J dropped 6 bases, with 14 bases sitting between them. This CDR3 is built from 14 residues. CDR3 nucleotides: TGTGCCAGCAGCCGAGGTACGGTTCCTCAGCCCCAGCATTTT. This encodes CASSRGTVPQPQHF.

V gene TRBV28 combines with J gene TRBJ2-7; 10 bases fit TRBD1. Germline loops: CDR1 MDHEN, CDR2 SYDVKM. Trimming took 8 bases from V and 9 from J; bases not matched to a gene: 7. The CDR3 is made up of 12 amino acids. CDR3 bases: TGTGCCAGCCTTCGACAGGGGGCACGGCAGTACTTC. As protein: CASLRQGARQYF.

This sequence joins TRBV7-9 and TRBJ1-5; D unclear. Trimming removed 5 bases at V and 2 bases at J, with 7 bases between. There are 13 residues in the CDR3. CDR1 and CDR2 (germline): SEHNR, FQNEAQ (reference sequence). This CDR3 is CASSGLGNQPQHF. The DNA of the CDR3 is TGTGCCAGCAGCGGGCTGGGCAATCAGCCCCAGCATTTT.

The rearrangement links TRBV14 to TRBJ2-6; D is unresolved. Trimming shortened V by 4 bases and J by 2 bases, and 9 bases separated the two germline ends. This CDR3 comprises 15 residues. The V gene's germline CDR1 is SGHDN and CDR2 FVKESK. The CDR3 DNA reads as TGTGCCAGCAGCCTAAATATCGCTGGGGCCAACGTCCTGACTTTC. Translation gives CASSLNIAGANVLTF.

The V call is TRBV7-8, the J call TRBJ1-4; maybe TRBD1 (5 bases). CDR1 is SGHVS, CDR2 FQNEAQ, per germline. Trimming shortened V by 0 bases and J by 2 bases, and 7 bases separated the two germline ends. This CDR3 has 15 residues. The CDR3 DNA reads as TGTGCCAGCAGCTTAGCCGGGGGGACTAATGAAAAACTGTTTTTT. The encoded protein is CASSLAGGTNEKLFF.

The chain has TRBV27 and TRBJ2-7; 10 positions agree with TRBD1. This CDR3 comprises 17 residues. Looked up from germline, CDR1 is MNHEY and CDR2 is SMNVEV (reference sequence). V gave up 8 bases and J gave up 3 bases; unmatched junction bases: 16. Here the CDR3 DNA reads TGTGCCAGCCTGAAATTAAACCGGGACAGGGGAGTCTACGAGCAGTACTTC. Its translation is CASLKLNRDRGVYEQYF.

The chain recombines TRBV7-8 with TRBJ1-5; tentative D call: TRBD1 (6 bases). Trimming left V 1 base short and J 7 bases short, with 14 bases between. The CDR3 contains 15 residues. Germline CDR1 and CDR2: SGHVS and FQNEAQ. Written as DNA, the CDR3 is TGTGCCAGCAGCTTAGGACAGGTAGGGGCCCAGCCCCAGCATTTT. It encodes CASSLGQVGAQPQHF. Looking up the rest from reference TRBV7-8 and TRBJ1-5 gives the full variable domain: GAGVSQSPRYKVAKRGQDVALRCDPISGHVSLFWYQQALGQGPEFLTYFQNEAQLDKSGLPSDRFFAERPEGSVSTLKIQRTQQEDSAVYLCASSLGQVGAQPQHFGDGTRLSIL.

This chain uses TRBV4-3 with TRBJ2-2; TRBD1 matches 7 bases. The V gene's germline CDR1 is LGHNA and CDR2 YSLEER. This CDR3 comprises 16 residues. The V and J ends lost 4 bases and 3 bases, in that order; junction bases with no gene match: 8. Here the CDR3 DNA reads TGCGCCAGCAGCCCGATGACAGGGCAGTACACCGGGGAGCTGTTTTTT. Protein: CASSPMTGQYTGELFF.